This TCR beta chain was found in a study of blood T cell repertoires in COVID-19. Trimming cost V 8 bases and J 8 bases, with 20 bases left between them. The CDR3 loop spans 14 amino acids. In germline, CDR1 is LNHDA, CDR2 SQIVND (reference sequence). The authors' processing: Reference gene primer amplification in the assay estimated nucleated cell counts. The method was immunoSEQ multiplex PCR; TCRdb's version includes in-frame clones alone and lacks a portion of them. Clone size and V and J calls were adopted from that table, with D and trimming inferred from the DNA. Of a few hundred thousand clones in the sample, roughly nine tenths were seen once. The age range of participants was about 18 to 89 years, with residence in approximately 25 US areas. Participants' reported clinical history set cohort assignment. Before being deemed recovered, Cohort 3 donors had two negative PCRs, clearance, or symptom resolution.

The chain uses TRBV19 and TRBJ2-3; D unresolved. This clonotype was sampled from a woman between 25 and 40 years old who had recovered from COVID-19. Sequencing input: PBMCs or T cells enriched from blood (not recorded which). CDR3 loop: CASRTDTPGRTQYF. DNA of the CDR3: TGTGCCAGTCGAACCGACACCCCAGGCCGTACGCAGTATTTT.